Following are 22 T cell receptor beta chains from one sample sequenced in a study of cytomegalovirus exposure and HLA in healthy donors. Both 60 Vbeta primers and 13 Jbeta primers went into the PCR. TCRdb's copy holds only in-frame clones and misses some; the assay was immunoSEQ multiplex PCR. The repertoire includes 150,000 to 200,000 clones, 60% to 85% of them detected once, and around 0.99% sits in the top ten. The sample taken for sequencing was PBMCs. These receptors were taken from a woman in her 40s in good health and CMV-seronegative.

The chain is built from TRBV7-2 and TRBJ2-1; 14 bases align to TRBD2. J gave up 6 bases and V 1 base, and 2 bases lay outside the gene matches. The germline V gene encodes CDR1 SGHTA and CDR2 FQGNSA. CDR3 size: 16 residues. The CDR3 DNA sequence: TGTGCCAGCAGCTTAGTGGGGACTAGCGGGAGCAATGAGCAGTTCTTC. Protein: CASSLVGTSGSNEQFF.

With respect to this clone: One junction end does not reproduce the germline sequence, and a read error may be involved. Distinct nucleotide sequences in the sample also encode this CDR3. The genes are TRBV19 and TRBJ1-2, with TRBD1 matching over 10 bases. The CDR3 runs 13 residues. CDR1 is LNHDA and CDR2 is SQIVND in the germline V gene (reference sequence). The CDR3: CASSPDRGLGYTF. The CDR3 nucleotides read TGCGCCAGTAGTCCCGACAGGGGGCTCGGCTACACCTTC.

The chain links TRBV6-1 to TRBJ2-3; 7 nucleotides agree with TRBD1. V lost 4 bases, J lost 1 base, and 8 bases stayed unmatched. The CDR3 covers 16 residues. Germline CDR1 and CDR2: MNHNS and SASEGT. The CDR3 sequence: CASSVERGLGTDTQYF. Written as DNA, the CDR3 is TGTGCCAGCAGTGTGGAAAGGGGGCTCGGCACAGATACGCAGTATTTT.

The V call is TRBV6-1, the J call TRBJ1-2; D perhaps matches TRBD1 (6 bases). Germline values: CDR1 MNHNS, CDR2 SASEGT. The V gene lost 0 bases and the J gene lost 5 bases, with 13 bases spanning the gap. The CDR3 totals 15 residues. CDR3 DNA sequence: TGTGCCAGCAGTGAAGCCGGGGCAGGGGTTTATGGCTACACCTTC. Translated, it gives CASSEAGAGVYGYTF.

For this clone: Compared with germline, one end of the junction differs, possibly owing to a read error. J is TRBJ1-3 and V is TRBV7-9; D gene ambiguous. This CDR3 spans 19 amino acids. Per germline, CDR1 SEHNR and CDR2 FQNEAQ (reference sequence). Here the CDR3 reads CSSSLAALDSRGSGNTIYF. The CDR3 DNA follows: TGTTCCAGCAGCTTAGCGGCTCTGGACTCCCGGGGCTCTGGAAACACCATATATTTT.

The rearrangement joins TRBV19 to TRBJ2-7; 7 nucleotides match TRBD1. The V segment lost 10 bases and the J segment 4 bases; nucleotides outside the gene matches: 10. The V gene's germline CDR1 is LNHDA and CDR2 SQIVND (reference sequence). The CDR3 consists of 13 residues. The CDR3 DNA is TGTGCCACCGGGAACAGGGGTGCTTACGAGCAGTACTTC. It translates to CATGNRGAYEQYF.

This clone was counted a single time. The chain uses TRBV12-5 and TRBJ1-1, with D tentatively TRBD1 (5 bases). The CDR3 loop spans 13 amino acids. Germline V gene lookup returns CDR1 LGHNT and CDR2 FRNRAP. V dropped 7 bases and J dropped 1 base, with 10 bases sitting between them. The CDR3 here is CASVLTENTEAFF. The CDR3 DNA sequence: TGTGCTAGTGTACTGACAGAGAACACTGAAGCTTTCTTT. Drawing the rest from reference TRBV12-5 and TRBJ1-1, the complete variable domain is DARVTQTPRHKVTEMGQEVTMRCQPILGHNTVFWYRQTMMQGLELLAYFRNRAPLDDSGMPKDRFSAEMPDATLATLKIQPSEPRDSAVYFCASVLTENTEAFFGQGTRLTVV.

The V call is TRBV19, the J call TRBJ1-5, with D maybe TRBD1 (6 bases). Germline values: CDR1 LNHDA, CDR2 SQIVND (reference sequence). The CDR3 contains 15 residues. V lost 4 bases to trimming and J lost 6 bases, with 16 bases between them. In nucleotides, the CDR3 is TGTGCCAGTAGTAGACTACAGGGATTAAGTCAGCCCCAGCATTTT. Protein: CASSRLQGLSQPQHF.

This chain connects TRBV9 to TRBJ2-3; 9 bases are shared with TRBD1. CDR3 length equals 18 residues. Trimming cost V 3 bases and J 5 bases; bases outside gene matches: 16. Germline values: CDR1 SGDLS, CDR2 YYNGEE. The CDR3 nucleotides are TGTGCCAGCAGCGCCGGGACAGGGTACTACAGAGTGGGAGATACGCAGTATTTT. Translated: CASSAGTGYYRVGDTQYF.

This clone was counted once. This chain connects TRBV7-2 to TRBJ1-1; D gene ambiguous. Germline V gene sequence: CDR1 SGHTA, CDR2 FQGNSA. This CDR3 comprises 14 residues. With 5 bases removed from V and 3 bases from J, the gap between germline ends came to 13 bases. As DNA, the CDR3 is TGTGCCAGCAGCCCCAACGGGGAGGACACTGAAGCTTTCTTT. Its protein is CASSPNGEDTEAFF.

The CDR3 loop is CASSTNRDLNTEAFF. The CDR3 bases are TGTGCCAGCAGCACAAACAGGGATTTGAACACTGAAGCTTTCTTT. J is TRBJ1-1 and V is TRBV7-2; D is possibly TRBD1 (6 bases). CDR3 length: 15 residues. Germline values: CDR1 SGHTA, CDR2 FQGNSA. V was clipped by 5 bases and J by 0 bases, with 13 bases between them.

This chain links TRBV30 with TRBJ1-4; 8 nucleotides match TRBD1. The V gene's germline CDR1 is GTSNPN and CDR2 SVGIG (reference sequence). The CDR3 covers 14 residues. Trimming took 1 base from V and 8 from J; bases not matched to a gene: 6. CDR3 nucleotides: TGTGCCTGGAGTGAACCAGGGGGCAGGGAAAAACTGTTTTTT. Residues: CAWSEPGGREKLFF.

Details on this clone: This sample includes further DNA sequences coding for the same CDR3. The chain recombines TRBV9 with TRBJ1-3; D is possibly TRBD1 (6 bases). The ends were cut back, 4 bases at V and 0 bases at J, with 8 bases in the middle. The CDR3 is 14 residues long. Germline CDR1 is SGDLS and CDR2 is YYNGEE. The CDR3 coding sequence is TGTGCCAGCAGCCCACAGGGCTCTGGAAACACCATATATTTT. Residues: CASSPQGSGNTIYF. The complete variable domain, with remaining parts taken from reference TRBV9 and TRBJ1-3, reads DSGVTQTPKHLITATGQRVTLRCSPRSGDLSVYWYQQSLDQGLQFLIQYYNGEERAKGNILERFSAQQFPDLHSELNLSSLELGDSALYFCASSPQGSGNTIYFGEGSWLTVV.

V and J are TRBV4-3 and TRBJ2-7; no clear D gene. V was shortened by 3 bases and J by 3 bases, with 12 bases between the two germline ends. The germline gives CDR1 LGHNA, CDR2 YSLEER. The length of the CDR3 is 14 residues. DNA of the CDR3: TGCGCCAGCAGCCACGGAGACGGTTACTACGAGCAGTACTTC. It translates to CASSHGDGYYEQYF.

The V call is TRBV30, the J call TRBJ1-3, with 7 bases identical to TRBD1. Per germline, CDR1 GTSNPN and CDR2 SVGIG (reference sequence). CDR3 size: 14 residues. The V gene end was trimmed by 3 bases and the J gene end by 0 bases; junction bases not matched to a gene: 2. The chain's CDR3 is CAWRTGSSGNTIYF. In DNA form, the CDR3 reads TGTGCCTGGAGGACAGGGAGCTCTGGAAACACCATATATTTT. The full variable domain, its missing parts supplied by reference TRBV30 and TRBJ1-3, is SQTIHQWPATLVQPVGSPLSLECTVEGTSNPNLYWYRQAAGRGLQLLFYSVGIGQISSEVPQNLSASRPQDRQFILSSKKLLLSDSGFYLCAWRTGSSGNTIYFGEGSWLTVV.

The chain has TRBV27 and TRBJ2-7; TRBD1 might be the D (6 bases). With 6 bases removed from V and 2 bases from J, the gap between germline ends came to 17 bases. The CDR3 has 15 amino acids. The germline gives CDR1 MNHEY, CDR2 SMNVEV (reference sequence). DNA of the CDR3: TGTGCCAGCAGCTCAGGGACACTGGTTCCCTACGAGCAGTACTTC. Residues: CASSSGTLVPYEQYF.

The chain has TRBV4-1 and TRBJ2-2, with 7 bases fitting TRBD1. Germline CDR1 MGHRA, CDR2 YSYEKL. J was trimmed by 6 bases and V by 4 bases; bases with no gene match: 5. This CDR3 region has 14 residues. CDR3 sequence: CASSPRTGPGELFF. The CDR3 coding sequence is TGCGCCAGCAGCCCCAGGACAGGCCCCGGGGAGCTGTTTTTT.

V usage is TRBV5-6 and J usage is TRBJ1-1; D possibly corresponds to TRBD1 (5 bases). Trimming pared 6 bases from V and 1 base from J, leaving 16 bases between. CDR3 length: 15 amino acids. From germline, CDR1 is SGHDT and CDR2 YYEEEE. The CDR3 sequence is CASTTGQAWNTEAFF. The CDR3, as DNA: TGTGCCAGCACTACAGGACAAGCGTGGAACACTGAAGCTTTCTTT.

This clone was counted a single time. The V and J genes are TRBV6-5 and TRBJ2-7; TRBD2 might be the D (6 bases). Germline-derived CDR1 and CDR2 are MNHEY and SVGAGI. Trimming pared 0 bases from V and 4 bases from J, leaving 10 bases between. There are 14 residues in the CDR3. The DNA of the CDR3 is TGTGCCAGCAGTTACTCGGCAGGGACTTACGAGCAGTACGTC. Residues: CASSYSAGTYEQYV.

The chain joins TRBV27 to TRBJ2-3; 7 bases line up with TRBD1. CDR1 and CDR2 (germline): MNHEY, SMNVEV (reference sequence). Trimming removed 5 bases from V and 0 bases from J; junction bases left unmatched: 5. CDR3 length equals 15 residues. The CDR3 sequence: CASSVDRVSTDTQYF. The CDR3 nucleotides are TGTGCCAGCAGTGTAGACAGGGTCAGCACAGATACGCAGTATTTT.

This chain links TRBV6-5 with TRBJ2-7; D unresolved. Germline CDR1 reads MNHEY; CDR2 reads SVGAGI. With 3 bases removed from V and 3 bases from J, the gap between germline ends came to 12 bases. There are 14 residues in the CDR3. The CDR3 here is CASSYYPLDYEQYF. The DNA for the CDR3 is TGTGCCAGCAGTTATTACCCCTTAGACTACGAGCAGTACTTC.

Concerning this clone: The junction differs from germline at one of its ends, possibly a read error. The rearrangement uses TRBV14 and TRBJ1-2, with 10 bases fitting TRBD1. Germline V gene data show CDR1 as SGHDN and CDR2 as FVKESK. This CDR3 comprises 15 residues. In nucleotides, the CDR3 is TGTGCCAGCAGCCGGGGGGGACAGGGGAACTATGGTTACACCTTC. Protein: CASSRGGQGNYGYTF.